The 16 T cell receptor beta chains reported below all come from one sample, sequenced in a study of CD8 T cells in ankylosing spondylitis. A single record per CDR3 protein comes from TCRdb applying MiXCR to the 5' RACE reads. Here the sample spans roughly 35,000 distinct CDR3 sequences, about 15% being singletons. Sequences were obtained from blood. These receptors all come from a male donor with ankylosing spondylitis or in good health (not recorded which).

J is TRBJ1-1 and V is TRBV5-1, with 9 bases identical to TRBD1. The germline gives CDR1 SGHRS, CDR2 YFSETQ. This CDR3 is built from 15 residues. V trimming: 3 bases; J trimming: 6 bases; junction bases outside the gene matches: 9. Here the CDR3 reads CASSSTGGASAEAFF. The DNA for the CDR3 is TGCGCCAGCAGCTCAACAGGGGGCGCGTCAGCTGAAGCTTTCTTT.

V and J are TRBV28 and TRBJ2-3; D is tentatively TRBD1 or TRBD2 (6 bases each). Germline CDR1 and CDR2: MDHEN and SYDVKM. Trimming pared 6 bases from V and 3 bases from J, leaving 13 bases between. This CDR3 is 14 amino acids long. DNA for the CDR3: TGTGCCAGCAGCCACGAGGGGGGTACAGATACGCAGTATTTT. Its protein is CASSHEGGTDTQYF.

The chain is built from TRBV2 and TRBJ2-3, with D possibly being TRBD2 (5 bases). The V gene's germline CDR1 is SNHLY and CDR2 FYNNEI. The V gene lost 0 bases and the J gene lost 3 bases, with 10 bases spanning the gap. The CDR3 contains 15 residues. CDR3 bases: TGTGCCAGCAGTGAAGCGAGGGCAGGAACAGATACGCAGTATTTT. Amino acids: CASSEARAGTDTQYF. The variable domain in full, completed from reference TRBV2 and TRBJ2-3, reads EPEVTQTPSHQVTQMGQEVILRCVPISNHLYFYWYRQILGQKVEFLVSFYNNEISEKSEIFDDQFSVERPDGSNFTLKIRSTKLEDSAMYFCASSEARAGTDTQYFGPGTRLTVL.

Many counts were recorded for this clonotype. CDR3 coding DNA: TGTGCCAGCAGCTTAGAAATAGGGTCTCCAGATACGCAGTATTTT. Amino acid sequence: CASSLEIGSPDTQYF. The chain uses TRBV11-2 and TRBJ2-3; D not resolved. Germline V CDR1 and CDR2: SGHAT, FQNNGV. The CDR3 runs 15 residues. Trimming took 0 bases from V and 4 from J, leaving 11 bases between them.

This rearrangement joins TRBV5-1 to TRBJ2-2, with D tentatively TRBD2 (5 bases). Germline loops: CDR1 SGHRS, CDR2 YFSETQ. This CDR3 region has 16 residues. The ends were cut back, 4 bases at V and 4 bases at J, with 17 bases in the middle. CDR3 amino acids: CASSAGLSASTGELFF. CDR3 in DNA: TGCGCCAGCAGCGCAGGACTCTCAGCTTCCACCGGGGAGCTGTTTTTT.

In this sample, this clonotype turned up a few times. This chain connects TRBV28 to TRBJ2-7, with TRBD2 matching 9 bases. The V segment lost 5 bases and the J segment 1 base; nucleotides outside the gene matches: 6. Germline lookup yields CDR1 MDHEN and CDR2 SYDVKM. The CDR3 sequence is 15 residues long. CDR3 in DNA: TGTGCCAGCAGTAGGGCGGGAGGGCATTCCTACGAGCAGTACTTC. This codes for CASSRAGGHSYEQYF.

This clonotype has a handful of counts. V and J are TRBV6-5 and TRBJ2-2; weak D call: TRBD2 (5 bases). The ends were cut back, 6 bases at V and 5 bases at J, with 13 bases in the middle. Germline values: CDR1 MNHEY, CDR2 SVGAGI. CDR3 length equals 14 residues. The CDR3 nucleotides read TGTGCCAGCAGACGAGCGGACTCTACCGGGGAGCTGTTTTTT. Its translation: CASRRADSTGELFF.

The V gene is TRBV5-1, the J gene TRBJ2-3; D is unresolved. Trimming cost V 3 bases and J 11 bases, with 10 bases left between them. The CDR3 is made up of 11 amino acids. Germline values: CDR1 SGHRS, CDR2 YFSETQ. CDR3 amino acids: CASSYPGGQYF. In nucleotides, the CDR3 is TGCGCCAGCAGCTACCCAGGCGGGCAGTATTTT.

There are a few counts of this clonotype. J is TRBJ2-2 and V is TRBV20-1; D uncertain. V lost 3 bases to trimming and J lost 8 bases, with 4 bases between them. Germline loops: CDR1 DFQATT, CDR2 SNEGSKA (reference sequence). The CDR3 has 10 residues. The CDR3 bases are TGCAGTGCTAGTGAGGGGGAGCTGTTTTTT. It is translated as CSASEGELFF.

The rearrangement joins TRBV6-5 to TRBJ2-7; D might be TRBD2 (6 bases). The germline V gene encodes CDR1 MNHEY and CDR2 SVGAGI. Deletions cut 5 bases from V and 2 bases from J, with 13 bases between. The CDR3 consists of 14 residues. The CDR3 region is CASSPPGLPYEQYF. The CDR3 DNA is TGTGCCAGCAGTCCCCCCGGACTACCCTACGAGCAGTACTTC.

This clonotype was detected ten times or more. The chain has TRBV7-8 and TRBJ2-2; TRBD2 matches at 9 bases. This CDR3 comprises 16 residues. The V gene's germline CDR1 is SGHVS and CDR2 FQNEAQ. The ends lost 3 bases at V and 3 bases at J; junction bases unmatched: 5. The CDR3 DNA sequence: TGTGCCAGCAGCTTTCGCGGGGGGGCCGACACCGGGGAGCTGTTTTTT. Translating it yields CASSFRGGADTGELFF.

This chain joins TRBV20-1 and TRBJ2-5, with unresolved D. CDR3 length: 14 residues. Germline loops: CDR1 DFQATT, CDR2 SNEGSKA (reference sequence). Trimming took off 0 bases at V and 1 base at J, with 9 bases between the two ends. The CDR3 coding sequence is TGCAGTGCTAGAGATTGGCTAGTCCAAGAGACCCAGTACTTC. Its translation is CSARDWLVQETQYF.

This clonotype was detected a few times. The CDR3 spells CASSQEFSPGGLQETQYF. CDR3 nucleotides: TGCGCCAGCAGCCAAGAATTTTCCCCTGGGGGACTCCAAGAGACCCAGTACTTC. V usage is TRBV4-3 and J usage is TRBJ2-5; D possibly corresponds to TRBD2 (6 bases). CDR1 is LGHNA, CDR2 YSLEER, per germline. V gave up 0 bases and J gave up 1 base, with 18 bases separating them. The CDR3 sequence is 18 residues long.

This chain connects TRBV7-9 to TRBJ2-1; no definite D call. The CDR3 has 15 amino acids. With 5 bases removed from V and 5 bases from J, the gap between germline ends came to 16 bases. Germline V CDR1 and CDR2: SEHNR, FQNEAQ (reference sequence). The CDR3 DNA reads as TGTGCCAGCAGCCTTTTGCCCCGCGGCAACAATGAGCAGTTCTTC. Translated, it gives CASSLLPRGNNEQFF.

This clonotype appeared a few times. The chain carries TRBV6-4 and TRBJ2-2, with 8 bases aligning to TRBD2. This CDR3 is 16 amino acids long. Germline CDR1 is MRHNA and CDR2 is SNTAGT. Losses at the gene ends were 3 bases for V and 1 base for J; bases not matched to a gene: 4. CDR3 sequence: CASSELAGQNTGELFF. In DNA, the CDR3 is TGTGCCAGCAGTGAGTTAGCGGGACAGAACACCGGGGAGCTGTTTTTT.

A few counts support this clonotype. The genes are TRBV2 and TRBJ2-1; D is ambiguous. Germline CDR1 and CDR2: SNHLY and FYNNEI. Deletions cut 4 bases from V and 2 bases from J, with 12 bases between. The CDR3 is made up of 15 amino acids. The CDR3 sequence: CASSVGRSPYNEQFF. In nucleotides, the CDR3 is TGTGCCAGCAGTGTAGGGCGCAGCCCCTACAATGAGCAGTTCTTC. The whole variable domain, filled in from reference TRBV2 and TRBJ2-1, reads EPEVTQTPSHQVTQMGQEVILRCVPISNHLYFYWYRQILGQKVEFLVSFYNNEISEKSEIFDDQFSVERPDGSNFTLKIRSTKLEDSAMYFCASSVGRSPYNEQFFGPGTRLTVL.